The rows below give T cell receptor beta chains drawn from one sample of a study of technical replicates of blood from several donors. Clones were read by immunoSEQ multiplex PCR, and TCRdb kept only the in-frame ones, dropping some. The data show 83,000 or so clones, around nine tenths seen once. Sequencing used T cells isolated from PBMCs. The receptors derive from a human donor in good health. CDR3s include the opening cysteine and the closing phenylalanine or tryptophan. D genes are given only for firm matches. Expanded clones are given a class, and other clones once, few, many or no size at all.

d_gene | abundance | j_gene | v_gene | CDR3aa | CDR3nt
NA | NA | TRBJ1-1 | TRBV10-1 | CASSQAPSGEWIEAFF | TGCGCCAGCAGTCAGGCCCCGTCAGGGGAGTGGATTGAAGCTTTCTTT
NA | NA | TRBJ2-3 | TRBV5-5 | CASSPRDTTSTDTQYF | TGTGCCAGCAGCCCCCGGGACACTACTAGCACAGATACGCAGTATTTT
TRBD2 | NA | TRBJ2-3 | TRBV7-9 | CASSRGTSGGADTQYF | TGTGCCAGCAGCCGAGGGACTAGCGGGGGGGCAGATACGCAGTATTTT
NA | once | TRBJ2-7 | TRBV19 | CASSIAGGTYEQYF | TGTGCCAGTAGTATAGCTGGGGGGACGTACGAGCAGTACTTC
TRBD2 | NA | TRBJ2-3 | TRBV28 | CASSSPTGRIDTQYF | TGTGCCAGCAGCTCACCCACCGGGAGGATAGATACGCAGTATTTT
NA | once | TRBJ1-2 | TRBV5-1 | CASSPAGYGQDPGDYGYTF | TGCGCCAGCAGCCCTGCAGGGTATGGGCAAGACCCTGGAGACTATGGCTACACCTTC
TRBD1 | NA | TRBJ2-7 | TRBV7-9 | CASRHRTGSSYEQYF | TGTGCCAGCAGACATCGGACAGGGTCATCCTACGAGCAGTACTTC
NA | NA | TRBJ1-5 | TRBV6-1 | CASSEWGTGSNQPQHF | TGTGCCAGCAGTGAATGGGGTACAGGGTCCAATCAGCCCCAGCATTTT
NA | NA | TRBJ2-3 | TRBV4-1 | CASSPRGSVSRTDTQYF | TGCGCCAGCAGCCCAAGAGGGAGCGTTAGCAGGACAGATACGCAGTATTTT
NA | once | TRBJ1-5 | TRBV15 | CATSRDPGQPQHF | TGTGCCACCAGCAGAGATCCCGGTCAGCCCCAGCATTTT
NA | NA | TRBJ2-2 | TRBV4-1 | CASSQEPGRRTGELFF | TGCGCCAGCAGCCAAGAACCAGGGCGAAGAACCGGGGAGCTGTTTTTT
TRBD2 | NA | TRBJ2-3 | TRBV9 | CASSSSPAGASTDTQYF | TGTGCCAGCAGCTCCAGCCCAGCGGGGGCCTCCACAGATACGCAGTATTTT
TRBD1 | NA | TRBJ2-7 | TRBV4-1 | CASSHKDRGYEQYF | TGCGCCAGCAGCCATAAGGACAGGGGGTACGAGCAGTACTTC
TRBD1 | NA | TRBJ2-7 | TRBV28 | CASSPGQVPYEQYF | TGTGCCAGCAGTCCGGGACAGGTGCCCTACGAGCAGTACTTC
NA | NA | TRBJ2-3 | TRBV11-2 | CASSSGTSTDTQYF | TGTGCCAGCAGCTCCGGGACTAGCACAGATACGCAGTATTTT
TRBD2 | NA | TRBJ2-3 | TRBV6-1 | CASSATTSGADTQYF | TGTGCCAGCAGTGCGACGACTAGCGGGGCAGATACGCAGTATTTT
NA | few | TRBJ1-2 | TRBV27 | CASSLLWRAGKANYGYTF | TGTGCCAGCAGTTTATTGTGGCGGGCTGGAAAAGCTAACTATGGCTACACCTTC
NA | NA | TRBJ1-6 | TRBV6-6 | CASTIGGRYNSPLHF | TGTGCCAGCACCATCGGGGGTCGTTATAATTCACCCCTCCACTTT
TRBD1 | NA | TRBJ1-5 | TRBV28 | CASDRDYSNQPQHF | TGTGCCAGCGACAGGGATTATAGCAATCAGCCCCAGCATTTT
TRBD2 | NA | TRBJ2-3 | TRBV7-2 | CASSLIWASGLPTQYF | TGTGCCAGCAGCTTAATCTGGGCTAGCGGTCTCCCTACGCAGTATTTT
TRBD2 | once | TRBJ2-1 | TRBV5-1 | CASSFGTSGYNEQFF | TGCGCCAGCAGCTTCGGGACTAGCGGCTACAATGAGCAGTTCTTC
TRBD2 | NA | TRBJ2-1 | TRBV5-1 | CASSGLPGLAGGPDEQFF | TGCGCCAGCAGCGGTCTGCCGGGACTAGCGGGAGGGCCGGATGAGCAGTTCTTC
TRBD1 | NA | TRBJ1-1 | TRBV25-1 | CASSEQGAHSEAFF | TGTGCCAGCAGTGAGCAGGGGGCGCACTCTGAAGCTTTCTTT
NA | NA | TRBJ1-4 | TRBV4-1 | CASSPEAREKLFF | TGCGCCAGCAGCCCGGAGGCGCGCGAAAAACTGTTTTTT
NA | NA | TRBJ2-1 | TRBV18 | CASSPSGSKNEQFF | TGTGCCAGCTCACCGTCGGGTAGTAAGAATGAGCAGTTCTTC
TRBD2 | NA | TRBJ2-1 | TRBV29-1 | CSVDEPRGRARQFF | TGCAGCGTTGATGAGCCGCGCGGGAGGGCCCGGCAGTTCTTC
NA | NA | TRBJ2-1 | TRBV14 | CASSQDLASAYNEQFF | TGTGCCAGCAGCCAAGATCTGGCTAGCGCGTACAATGAGCAGTTCTTC
NA | NA | TRBJ1-5 | TRBV28 | CASSFLRDDQPQHF | TGTGCCAGCAGTTTTCTCAGGGATGATCAGCCCCAGCATTTT
NA | few | TRBJ1-2 | TRBV20-1 | CSVSGGNGYTF | TGCAGTGTAAGCGGGGGAAATGGCTACACCTTC
NA | NA | TRBJ1-4 | TRBV6-1 | CASTRGGEEKLFF | TGTGCCAGCACCCGGGGGGGGGAGGAAAAACTGTTTTTT
NA | NA | TRBJ1-4 | TRBV18 | CASSPPGQGTAEKLFF | TGTGCCAGCTCACCACCGGGGCAGGGGACGGCTGAAAAACTGTTTTTT
NA | NA | TRBJ2-5 | TRBV7-3 | CASSPVEAGQETQYF | TGTGCCAGCAGCCCAGTGGAGGCGGGACAGGAGACCCAGTACTTC
NA | NA | TRBJ2-2 | TRBV28 | CASSLSSQGYTGELFF | TGTGCCAGCAGTTTATCGAGTCAGGGGTACACCGGGGAGCTGTTTTTT
NA | NA | TRBJ2-2 | TRBV6-1 | CASSYTGFTGELFF | TGTGCCAGCAGTTATACAGGGTTTACCGGGGAGCTGTTTTTT
TRBD2 | NA | TRBJ2-7 | TRBV14 | CASSQRGGLAGYEQYF | TGTGCCAGCAGCCAAAGGGGAGGGCTAGCGGGTTACGAGCAGTACTTC
TRBD2 | NA | TRBJ2-1 | TRBV5-1 | CASSSLTSGYNEQFF | TGCGCCAGCAGCTCCTTGACTAGCGGTTACAATGAGCAGTTCTTC
TRBD2 | NA | TRBJ2-3 | TRBV6-5 | CASSYSKRGATDTQYF | TGTGCCAGCAGTTACTCCAAGCGGGGGGCTACAGATACGCAGTATTTT
NA | NA | TRBJ2-1 | TRBV4-1 | CASSPHAGAPYNEQFF | TGCGCCAGCAGCCCCCACGCAGGGGCCCCCTACAATGAGCAGTTCTTC
NA | NA | TRBJ1-5 | TRBV13 | CASSGGEGGNQPQHF | TGTGCCAGCAGCGGGGGGGAAGGCGGCAATCAGCCCCAGCATTTT
TRBD2 | NA | TRBJ2-7 | TRBV27 | CASSLNGLAGVRYEQYF | TGTGCCAGCAGTTTGAATGGGCTAGCGGGAGTTCGGTACGAGCAGTACTTC
NA | NA | TRBJ2-7 | TRBV29-1 | CSVTWAGQINYEQYF | TGCAGCGTTACTTGGGCGGGACAGATAAACTACGAGCAGTACTTC